This T cell receptor (beta chain) was captured by sequencing in a study of monozygotic twins with inflammatory bowel disease. TCRdb re-called the 5' RACE reads; one entry per CDR3 protein, DNA not given. The sample data list about 140,000 distinct CDR3 sequences. The CDR3 covers 11 residues. CDR1 GTSNPN and CDR2 SVGIG come from the germline V gene (reference sequence). Specimen: blood. The receptor comes from a human donor with ulcerative colitis or Crohn's disease, or a healthy co-twin of an affected twin (not recorded which). V usage is TRBV30 and J usage is TRBJ2-5. The CDR3 sequence is CARNERETQYF.